The present entry profiles one T cell receptor beta chain with its context. The record originates from a study of shared clonotypes between healthy human individuals. The data were produced by immunoSEQ multiplex PCR, yet TCRdb's version contains in-frame clones alone and is incomplete. The sample consists of just over 2,000,000 clones, 85% to 95% of them appearing once. Nashville, Tennessee was home to all donors, who were Caucasian adults. Per the germline V gene, CDR1 is SGHAT and CDR2 is FQNNGV. The CDR3 runs 16 residues. V lost 5 bases and J lost 2; bases outside the gene matches: 12. Material: naive CD4+ T cells sorted from blood. Noted subset: CD45RA+ positively selected. This receptor was identified in a man aged 18 to 30 in good health. The chain is built from TRBV11-2 and TRBJ2-7, with 7 bases that match TRBD1. In DNA form, the CDR3 reads TGTGCCAGCAGCGTAACTTCCGGGACAGCGACCTACGAGCAGTACTTC. Residues: CASSVTSGTATYEQYF.